The 24 T cell receptor beta chains presented below share a single source sample, sequenced in a study of patients and donors after allogeneic stem cell transplantation. One entry per CDR3 protein results from TCRdb running MiXCR on the RT-PCR reads. The sample has roughly 200,000 distinct CDR3 sequences; roughly 38% are singletons. What was sequenced was blood, either unsorted or a sorted T cell fraction (not recorded which). The receptor set was obtained from a human donor who was either an allogeneic HSCT recipient or a stem cell or donor lymphocyte infusion donor (not recorded which). It is not recorded whose cells these are; they may come from a transplant donor.

The J gene is TRBJ1-2, the V gene TRBV7-2; perhaps TRBD1 as D (6 bases). Germline CDR1 SGHTA, CDR2 FQGNSA. V was shortened by 4 bases and J by 4 bases, with 13 bases between the two germline ends. The CDR3 has 14 amino acids. CDR3 DNA sequence: TGTGCCAGCAGCTCCTCGCGGGGGCCCTATGGCTACACCTTC. It specifies CASSSSRGPYGYTF.

The rearrangement links TRBV12-3 or TRBV12-4 to TRBJ2-7; D is ambiguous. Trimming cost V 6 bases and J 2 bases, with 14 bases left between them. This CDR3 spans 14 amino acids. CDR3 sequence reads: CASSPNRPPYEQYF. CDR3 bases: TGTGCCAGCAGCCCTAATCGCCCTCCCTACGAGCAGTACTTC.

The chain recombines TRBV24-1 with TRBJ1-2; 7 nucleotides align to TRBD1. With V trimmed by 4 bases and J by 5 bases, 3 bases remained unmatched. Per germline, CDR1 KGHDR and CDR2 SFDVKD. The CDR3 consists of 13 residues. This chain's CDR3 is CATSEQGWYGYTF. The DNA for the CDR3 is TGTGCCACCAGTGAACAGGGGTGGTATGGCTACACCTTC.

The table lists this clonotype with a few counts. This chain links TRBV20-1 with TRBJ1-2; D uncertain. This CDR3 comprises 12 residues. V was clipped by 0 bases and J by 4 bases, with 6 bases between them. Germline assignment: CDR1 DFQATT and CDR2 SNEGSKA (reference sequence). In DNA form, the CDR3 reads TGCAGTGCTAGAGATCCCTTCTATGGCTACACCTTC. This encodes CSARDPFYGYTF.

The J gene is TRBJ2-1, the V gene TRBV12-3 or TRBV12-4; 12 bases align to TRBD2. The CDR3 is 15 residues long. V lost 4 bases, J lost 5 bases, and 3 bases stayed unmatched. DNA of the CDR3: TGTGCCAGCAGTTCGACTAGCGGGGGAGACAATGAGCAGTTCTTC. It is translated as CASSSTSGGDNEQFF.

The count of this clonotype is one. Here the CDR3 reads CASSLYRTGYEQYF. CDR3 coding DNA: TGTGCCAGCAGTTTATATCGAACGGGTTACGAGCAGTACTTC. The genes are TRBV28 and TRBJ2-7, with no clear D. The CDR3 has 14 residues. CDR1 and CDR2 (germline): MDHEN, SYDVKM. Trimming pared 1 base from V and 4 bases from J, leaving 11 bases between.

This clonotype occurred a few times. The chain carries TRBV4-3 and TRBJ1-1; D not resolved. The CDR3 has 15 residues. The ends were cut back, 0 bases at V and 2 bases at J, with 10 bases in the middle. The germline V gene has CDR1 LGHNA and CDR2 YSLEER. DNA of the CDR3: TGCGCCAGCAGCCAAGATGCCCGGCTTAACACTGAAGCTTTCTTT. Encoded protein: CASSQDARLNTEAFF.

The chain uses TRBV5-1 and TRBJ2-7; TRBD2 matches 12 bases. The CDR3 loop spans 16 amino acids. V was clipped by 4 bases and J by 0 bases; unmatched bases: 5. From germline, CDR1 is SGHRS and CDR2 YFSETQ. The CDR3 DNA follows: TGCGCCAGCAGCCCCAGACTAGCGGGGGCCTCCTACGAGCAGTACTTC. Translated, it gives CASSPRLAGASYEQYF.

This clonotype was observed a handful of times. The gene calls are TRBV4-1 and TRBJ2-3; a possible D gene is TRBD2 (6 bases). This CDR3 comprises 14 residues. V shed 1 base and J shed 6 bases, with 11 bases lying between them. Germline V gene lookup returns CDR1 MGHRA and CDR2 YSYEKL. CDR3 amino acids: CASSQGFREDTQYF. CDR3 bases: TGCGCCAGCAGCCAAGGGTTCCGGGAGGATACGCAGTATTTT.

This chain links TRBV18 with TRBJ1-4; weak D call: TRBD1 (6 bases). Trimming pared 3 bases from V and 11 bases from J, leaving 13 bases between. Germline CDR1 and CDR2: KGHSH and LQKENI. The CDR3 is 13 amino acids. The chain's CDR3 is CASSPQDSPKLFF. The CDR3 nucleotides are TGTGCCAGCTCACCCCAGGACAGCCCCAAACTGTTTTTT.

The chain couples TRBV5-1 to TRBJ2-5; 7 nucleotides line up with TRBD1. The V gene end was trimmed by 0 bases and the J gene end by 4 bases; junction bases not matched to a gene: 6. The CDR3 totals 15 residues. Germline V gives CDR1 SGHRS, CDR2 YFSETQ. DNA for the CDR3: TGCGCCAGCAGCTTGGGACAGGGTTATCTAGAGACCCAGTACTTC. It is translated as CASSLGQGYLETQYF.

The chain is built from TRBV11-2 and TRBJ1-3; D not resolved. Trimming cost V 5 bases and J 8 bases, with 13 bases left between them. The CDR3 length is 13 residues. From germline, CDR1 is SGHAT and CDR2 FQNNGV. The CDR3 DNA reads TGTGCCAGCAGCGTCGACCTTCGATACACCATATATTTT. The encoded protein is CASSVDLRYTIYF.

V gene TRBV20-1 combines with J gene TRBJ2-1; 11 nucleotides align to TRBD2. In germline, CDR1 is DFQATT, CDR2 SNEGSKA (reference sequence). V was pared by 2 bases and J by 4 bases, with 4 bases of the junction left unmatched. The CDR3 totals 15 residues. The CDR3 loop reads CSARLAGGPYNEQFF. The CDR3 nucleotides read TGCAGTGCTAGACTAGCGGGGGGCCCATACAATGAGCAGTTCTTC.

This clonotype came up a few times. The chain joins TRBV10-3 to TRBJ2-1; TRBD2 matches at 8 bases. Germline values: CDR1 ENHRY, CDR2 SYGVKD. The junction had 3 bases not matched to a gene; V was cut back by 3 bases and J by 2 bases. The CDR3 has 15 residues. DNA for the CDR3: TGTGCCATCAGTGACGGCGGGGGGCCCTACAATGAGCAGTTCTTC. Translating gives CAISDGGGPYNEQFF.

This clonotype has only a few counts. This chain joins TRBV20-1 and TRBJ1-5, with 8 positions matching TRBD1. The junction had 3 bases not matched to a gene; V was cut back by 4 bases and J by 7 bases. The length of the CDR3 is 12 residues. CDR1 is DFQATT and CDR2 is SNEGSKA in the germline V gene (reference sequence). The DNA for the CDR3 is TGCAGTGCTACCGGACAGGGCCAGCCCCAGCATTTT. This encodes CSATGQGQPQHF.

The rearrangement joins TRBV10-3 to TRBJ2-2; either TRBD1 or TRBD2 may fit D (6 bases each). V dropped 11 bases and J dropped 5 bases, with 24 bases sitting between them. The CDR3 spans 16 residues. Germline V gene data show CDR1 as ENHRY and CDR2 as SYGVKD. The CDR3 nucleotides read TGTGCCGTGACCGACTTTGGGGGGCCAGCGACCGGGGAGCTGTTTTTT. Its protein product is CAVTDFGGPATGELFF.

The chain uses TRBV29-1 and TRBJ2-5; TRBD1 aligns across 8 bases. CDR1 is SQVTM and CDR2 is ANQGSEA in the germline V gene. V lost 5 bases to trimming and J lost 4 bases; unmatched junction nucleotides: 9. This CDR3 comprises 14 residues. The CDR3 spells CSVSPGQVGETQYF. CDR3 nucleotides: TGCAGCGTTAGTCCGGGACAGGTTGGAGAGACCCAGTACTTC.

This clonotype was counted a single time. The chain carries TRBV12-3 or TRBV12-4 and TRBJ2-7; no clear D gene. The CDR3 has 12 amino acids. Trimming cost V 3 bases and J 6 bases, with 9 bases left between them. Here the CDR3 DNA reads TGTGCCAGCAGTTTTGCCTCGGCCGAGCAGTACTTC. Its protein is CASSFASAEQYF.

This clonotype has only a few counts. This chain joins TRBV29-1 and TRBJ1-1; TRBD1 matches 8 bases. The germline V gene has CDR1 SQVTM and CDR2 ANQGSEA. V shed 6 bases, J shed 5 bases, and the junction held 8 bases outside the gene matches. The CDR3 length is 13 residues. The CDR3 coding sequence is TGCAGCGTCGGACAGGGTTTGGGTACTGAAGCTTTCTTT. Protein product: CSVGQGLGTEAFF.

This sequence joins TRBV12-3 or TRBV12-4 and TRBJ1-3, with D possibly TRBD1 on 5 matching bases. Trimming took off 11 bases at V and 0 bases at J, with 17 bases between the two ends. CDR3 size: 15 residues. CDR3 sequence reads: CAGSSWDLSGNTIYF. DNA of the CDR3: TGTGCCGGGAGTAGTTGGGACCTCTCTGGAAACACCATATATTTT.

This clonotype turned up a few times. The chain combines TRBV10-3 with TRBJ2-1, with 9 bases that match TRBD1. The CDR3 length is 14 residues. Germline lookup yields CDR1 ENHRY and CDR2 SYGVKD. With 4 bases clipped from V and 5 bases from J, the junction kept 3 bases outside the gene matches. Here the CDR3 DNA reads TGTGCCATCAGTGCCCGGGACAGGGACAATGAGCAGTTCTTC. It translates to CAISARDRDNEQFF.

The chain has TRBV20-1 and TRBJ1-5; tentative D call: TRBD1 (6 bases). V lost 0 bases and J 2 bases, leaving 8 bases between the germline ends. Germline lookup yields CDR1 DFQATT and CDR2 SNEGSKA (reference sequence). The CDR3 length is 14 residues. The CDR3 reads CSAREAGGNQPQHF. CDR3 nucleotide sequence: TGCAGTGCTAGAGAGGCAGGGGGCAATCAGCCCCAGCATTTT.

This clonotype has more than one count but fewer than ten. V gene TRBV27 combines with J gene TRBJ1-4; D ambiguous. Germline V lookup: CDR1 MNHEY, CDR2 SMNVEV (reference sequence). V lost 5 bases and J 6 bases, leaving 16 bases between the germline ends. The length of the CDR3 is 15 residues. CDR3: CASSPWMGVDEKLFF. The CDR3 DNA reads TGTGCCAGCAGTCCTTGGATGGGAGTAGATGAAAAACTGTTTTTT.

This clonotype was observed a handful of times. The chain employs TRBV4-3 and TRBJ1-2, with D possibly being TRBD1 (6 bases). Germline V gene data show CDR1 as LGHNA and CDR2 as YSLEER. The length of the CDR3 is 17 residues. The V and J ends lost 1 base and 4 bases respectively, with 19 bases between them. The CDR3 here is CASSQGPADTGTYGYTF. CDR3 bases: TGCGCCAGCAGCCAAGGACCAGCAGATACAGGGACCTATGGCTACACCTTC.